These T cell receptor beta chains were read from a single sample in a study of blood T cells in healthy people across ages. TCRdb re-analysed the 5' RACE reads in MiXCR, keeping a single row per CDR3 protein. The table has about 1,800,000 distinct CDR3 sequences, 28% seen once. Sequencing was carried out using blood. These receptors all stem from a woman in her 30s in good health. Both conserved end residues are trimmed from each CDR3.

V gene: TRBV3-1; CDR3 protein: AGSQGTSGRETQY
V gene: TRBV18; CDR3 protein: ASSPPGGSSNQPQH
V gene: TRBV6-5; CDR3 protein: ASSPDQRETQY
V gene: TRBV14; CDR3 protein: ASSQGTSPQF
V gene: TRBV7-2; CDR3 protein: ASSLFGTGYGYT
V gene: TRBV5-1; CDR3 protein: ASRRTGNYNEQF
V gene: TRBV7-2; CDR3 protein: ASSLGEGRTLTDTQY
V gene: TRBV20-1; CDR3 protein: SAPTPGQGYNEQF
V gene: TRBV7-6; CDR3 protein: ASIQPRGRADTQY
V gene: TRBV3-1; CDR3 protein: ASSQGSRGVRDQY
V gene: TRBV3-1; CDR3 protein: ASSQERARGKNTEAF
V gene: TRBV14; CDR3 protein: ASSKNIHNEQF
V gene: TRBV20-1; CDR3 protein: SGEGAANEKLV